This T cell receptor (beta chain) originates from a study of beta chain features in type 1 diabetes (dated by TCRdb to the late 2010s). Concerning the study at large: No differences in mean age, gender distribution, total cell number or subset yield were found between patients and healthy donors. A total of roughly 110 million sorted cells were examined across all samples, and the number of cells per subset was strongly correlated with RNA yield. The study compared TCRB repertoires of sorted circulating CD4+ T cell subsets between recently diagnosed type 1 diabetes patients and matched healthy donors. Regulatory and stem cell-like memory subsets were obtained from only 8 patients and about eight healthy donors, while naive and central memory subsets were obtained from all 30 or so donors. Results and caveats for the whole study, not just this receptor: Only small numbers of individuals were included in the HLA sub-analyses, which left unresolved whether HLA type had any influence on TCRB rearrangement. PCR may preferentially amplify shorter templates, but because patient and control samples were amplified and corrected together, any resulting skew would affect both groups equally. Naive, central memory and regulatory TCRB repertoires appeared to be more alike among patients than among healthy donors. At VDJ recombination sites, patients with type 1 diabetes made fewer insertions and deleted more nucleotides, a pattern implying thymic rearrangement abnormalities. Because cDNA rather than genomic DNA was sequenced, highly expressing activated cells could have been over-represented, although no difference in activation and CD3 levels was found between groups. Type 1 diabetes patients showed a moderate but significant shortening of TCRB CDR3 length in all four CD4+ subsets.

A note on this clone: Its antigen target is currently unknown. Per-base quality was not reported, and no clone a single base away is much larger than it.

A single peripheral blood draw of approximately 110 mL on average was collected from each donor into heparinised tubes. A BD FACSAria II was used to sort naive, central memory, regulatory and stem cell-like memory CD4+ T cells with a panel that included CD45RO, CCR7, CD25, CD127, CD95 and CD27. Every sorted population had a purity above 95%. PBMCs were isolated right away by Lymphoprep density gradient centrifugation and were stained directly, without culture. So that batch effects would be minimized, each experiment stained and sorted samples in pairs, pairing one healthy donor with one patient. The entire isolated RNA was reverse transcribed using the High Capacity cDNA Reverse Transcription Kit, and thus expressed TCRB transcripts were sequenced. Deep immunoSEQ sequencing was applied to naive, central memory and regulatory T cell samples, giving an average of about 3.4 million total reads per sample. Sorted cells were lysed in RLT buffer and RNA was extracted with DNase-treated RNeasy Micro or Mini kits, depending on cell number. Each cell subset was processed separately to prevent cross-contamination, with patient and healthy donor samples processed together. Using the immunoSEQ multiplex PCR, TCRB sequences were amplified from cDNA into 87-bp fragments spanning the CDR3 region. Amplicons were sequenced on the Illumina HiSeq platform. Processing in the source paper ran as follows. Synthetic template baselines were used to correct PCR bias computationally, reads within Hamming distance 2 were collapsed, and singletons that could not be merged were discarded. By aligning reads against IMGT, V, D and J genes, CDR3 length, and insertions or deletions at six rearrangement sites were assigned. Clonotype counts were normalized to sorted cell number within each subset before computing true diversity and Gini coefficients with the tcR R package. Repertoire sharing was quantified using the overlap coefficient calculated on TCRB nucleotide sequences. Out-of-frame TCRB sequences from naive cells were analyzed to stand in for the pre-selection repertoire. The immuneACCESS repertoire file appears here via TCRdb, limited to in-frame rearrangements. These files lack a portion of the clones; in checked studies, under half of the deficit traces to unresolved V genes, and the cause of the others is not known. Clone size and the V and J calls come from that table; the DNA yielded D and trimming. This sample is represented by 250,000 to 300,000 clones; 20% to 25% of them were singletons. Together, the top ten hold 0.012% of the sample.

The origin of this receptor is a woman in her thirties with type 1 diabetes. The sequenced sample consisted of naive CD4+ T cells from blood. The cell subset or site label, as the study defines it: true naive CD4+ T cells.

Here is the DNA: TGTGCCAGCAGCCCCGGGACAGACTCTGGAAACACCATATATTTT. The encoded protein is CASSPGTDSGNTIYF. Recombination linked TRBV7-9 to TRBJ1-3; 7 junctional bases match TRBD1. Looking up the germline V gene (reference sequence) yields CDR1 SEHNR and CDR2 FQNEAQ. Relative to germline, V is missing 5 bases and J is missing 0 bases, with 4 bases of the junction outside any gene match. Counted from cysteine to phenylalanine, this CDR3 has 15 amino acids. CDR3 DNA only is kept here, 45 bases in frame from base 1.